What follows are 24 T cell receptor beta chains derived from one specimen sequenced in a study of response to subunit inactivated influenza vaccine. Via MiXCR, TCRdb re-called the RT-PCR reads, giving one row per CDR3 protein. The sample yields around 850,000 distinct CDR3 sequences, about 18% seen once. The sequences come from PBMCs from blood, collected 4 to 6 days after vaccination. These receptors originate from a man aged 45-60 years who received an inactivated influenza vaccine.

This sequence joins TRBV5-5 and TRBJ2-1; the match to TRBD1 covers 7 bases. Losses at the gene ends were 3 bases for V and 1 base for J; bases not matched to a gene: 7. CDR1 and CDR2 from the germline V gene are SGHKS and YYEKEE (reference sequence). The CDR3 is 16 amino acids. CDR3 nucleotides: TGTGCCAGCAGCTCTGGATTGACAGGGTCCTACAATGAGCAGTTCTTC. Protein: CASSSGLTGSYNEQFF.

The chain couples TRBV15 to TRBJ2-7; weak D call: TRBD1 (5 bases). Trimming removed 1 base from V and 3 bases from J, with 10 bases in between. Germline assignment: CDR1 LNHNV and CDR2 YYDKDF (reference sequence). The CDR3 runs to 14 residues. CDR3 sequence: CATSRVRTSYEQYF. Written as DNA, the CDR3 is TGTGCCACCAGCAGAGTTAGGACAAGCTACGAGCAGTACTTC.

The table lists this clonotype with many counts. V and J are TRBV20-1 and TRBJ2-1; tentative D call: TRBD1 (5 bases). The germline V gene encodes CDR1 DFQATT and CDR2 SNEGSKA (reference sequence). The CDR3 is 13 amino acids. CDR3 nucleotide sequence: TGCAGGGCAGGGAAAAGCTCCTACAATGAGCAGTTCTTC. Amino acid sequence: CRAGKSSYNEQFF.

The J gene is TRBJ2-1, the V gene TRBV27, with 9 bases lining up with TRBD2. The V and J ends lost 6 bases and 4 bases, in that order; junction bases with no gene match: 7. The length of the CDR3 is 15 residues. The V gene's germline CDR1 is MNHEY and CDR2 SMNVEV (reference sequence). In DNA, the CDR3 is TGTGCCAGCAGCCGAGCGGGAGGAAGATACAATGAGCAGTTCTTC. Protein: CASSRAGGRYNEQFF.

This clonotype was detected once. The genes are TRBV5-6 and TRBJ2-1, with TRBD1 as a possible D gene (5 bases). Germline loops: CDR1 SGHDT, CDR2 YYEEEE. Trimming took 7 bases from V and 3 from J, leaving 17 bases between them. This CDR3 contains 15 residues. CDR3 protein: CASCVEGHVYNEQFF. In nucleotides, the CDR3 is TGTGCCAGCTGTGTCGAAGGACATGTCTACAATGAGCAGTTCTTC.

The chain uses TRBV20-1 and TRBJ2-3, with D maybe TRBD2 (6 bases). V was shortened by 8 bases and J by 3 bases, with 36 bases between the two germline ends. The CDR3 has 20 residues. Germline V gene lookup returns CDR1 DFQATT and CDR2 SNEGSKA (reference sequence). The CDR3 protein is CSSIAWAGELAGRRTDTQYF. The CDR3 DNA reads TGCAGTTCAATCGCCTGGGCTGGTGAGTTGGCGGGAAGGCGGACAGATACGCAGTATTTT.

This clonotype has ten or more counts. The V gene is TRBV4-1, the J gene TRBJ2-1; D remains unclear. Germline CDR1 is MGHRA and CDR2 is YSYEKL. The germline V and J ends were trimmed by 0 bases and 5 bases, with 5 bases remaining between them. This CDR3 comprises 13 residues. CDR3 amino acids: CASSQERNNEQFF. The CDR3 region has the DNA TGCGCCAGCAGCCAAGAACGGAACAATGAGCAGTTCTTC.

V gene TRBV6-2 or TRBV6-3 combines with J gene TRBJ2-1, with D hard to call. CDR1 is MNHEY and CDR2 is SVGEGT in the germline V gene. Trimming took 11 bases from V and 5 from J, leaving 19 bases between them. The CDR3 totals 14 residues. The CDR3 nucleotides read TGTGCCTCCCGACCCCTGGCCAACCACAATGAGCAGTTCTTC. Its protein product is CASRPLANHNEQFF.

The rearrangement links TRBV5-1 to TRBJ1-2; TRBD1 aligns across 9 bases. Germline CDR1 is SGHRS and CDR2 is YFSETQ. The CDR3 contains 14 residues. Losses at the gene ends were 5 bases for V and 6 bases for J; bases not matched to a gene: 8. The DNA for the CDR3 is TGCGCCAGCAGAGAGACAGGGGGATTGCATGGCTACACCTTC. Translation gives CASRETGGLHGYTF.

This chain joins TRBV7-2 and TRBJ2-5; TRBD2 matches 8 bases. The length of the CDR3 is 20 residues. Germline V gene data show CDR1 as SGHTA and CDR2 as FQGNSA. Trimming cost V 0 bases and J 5 bases; bases outside gene matches: 20. The CDR3 sequence: CASSLALEMRIAGSMETQYF. The DNA of the CDR3 is TGTGCCAGCAGCTTAGCCTTGGAGATGAGAATAGCGGGGTCGATGGAGACCCAGTACTTC.

The chain recombines TRBV7-2 with TRBJ2-3, with D possibly called TRBD1 or TRBD2 (5 bases each). Germline V gene sequence: CDR1 SGHTA, CDR2 FQGNSA. This CDR3 spans 14 amino acids. The ends were cut back, 4 bases at V and 7 bases at J, with 15 bases in the middle. In DNA form, the CDR3 reads TGTGCCAGCAGCTCCGGGGCGGGTGTGAATACGCAGTATTTT. Encoded protein: CASSSGAGVNTQYF.

This clonotype was seen only a few times. The genes are TRBV24-1 and TRBJ2-3; TRBD1 agrees at 7 bases. Germline-derived CDR1 and CDR2 are KGHDR and SFDVKD. The CDR3 extends over 15 amino acids. Unmatched junction bases numbered 3, after V lost 4 bases and J lost 0 bases. The chain's CDR3 is CATSEWDSSTDTQYF. CDR3 in DNA: TGTGCCACCAGTGAGTGGGACAGCAGCACAGATACGCAGTATTTT.

This clonotype has a count of ten or more. V and J are TRBV6-5 and TRBJ2-7; no reliable D call. The CDR3 spans 14 residues. Germline CDR1 MNHEY, CDR2 SVGAGI. V lost 0 bases and J 2 bases, leaving 8 bases between the germline ends. The CDR3 bases are TGTGCCAGCAGTTACTCGTCAATGGCCTACGAGCAGTACTTC. Amino acid sequence: CASSYSSMAYEQYF.

This clonotype was detected a few times. This sequence joins TRBV12-3 or TRBV12-4 and TRBJ2-1; tentative D call: TRBD1 (5 bases). The V gene lost 3 bases and the J gene lost 9 bases, with 9 bases spanning the gap. The CDR3 length is 12 residues. The CDR3 nucleotides read TGTGCCAGCAGTTTGGACATTGGTGAGCAGTTCTTC. It is translated as CASSLDIGEQFF.

This clonotype showed up just a few times. The V call is TRBV10-2, the J call TRBJ2-2, with TRBD2 matching 13 bases. The germline CDR1 and CDR2 sequences are WSHSY and SAAADI. The CDR3 consists of 18 residues. V lost 4 bases, J lost 3 bases, and 8 bases stayed unmatched. In DNA, the CDR3 is TGCGCCAGCAGTGGTCCGGGACTAGCGGGGATCCACACCGGGGAGCTGTTTTTT. It yields the protein CASSGPGLAGIHTGELFF.

The sample holds many counts of this clonotype. This chain links TRBV29-1 with TRBJ2-1; 7 bases are a match to TRBD2. The CDR3 is 13 residues long. CDR1 SQVTM and CDR2 ANQGSEA come from the germline V gene. J was trimmed by 8 bases and V by 0 bases; bases with no gene match: 4. Here the CDR3 reads CSVEEGGGYEQFF. The CDR3, as DNA: TGCAGCGTTGAAGAGGGGGGAGGGTATGAGCAGTTCTTC.

This clonotype was counted between two and nine times. The chain has TRBV7-2 and TRBJ1-3; no firm D call. CDR3 length: 14 residues. Germline V lookup: CDR1 SGHTA, CDR2 FQGNSA. The V end was cut by 5 bases, the J end by 0 bases, with 8 bases between. The DNA of the CDR3 is TGTGCCAGCAGCAACGGGTACTCTGGAAACACCATATATTTT. As protein: CASSNGYSGNTIYF.

This clonotype was counted a few times. The chain recombines TRBV20-1 with TRBJ2-7; 9 positions match TRBD1. Germline CDR1 and CDR2: DFQATT and SNEGSKA (reference sequence). This CDR3 has 14 residues. V gave up 3 bases and J gave up 6 bases; unmatched junction bases: 9. CDR3 region: CSAREGTGLGEQYF. The CDR3 bases are TGCAGTGCTAGGGAGGGGACAGGGCTGGGCGAGCAGTACTTC.

The chain couples TRBV12-3 or TRBV12-4 to TRBJ2-7; TRBD1 aligns across 9 bases. J lost 1 base, V lost 2 bases, and 6 bases had no gene match. The CDR3 extends over 16 amino acids. The CDR3 reads CASSLTGQGTSYEQYF. DNA for the CDR3: TGTGCCAGCAGTTTAACCGGACAGGGGACTTCCTACGAGCAGTACTTC.

J is TRBJ2-5 and V is TRBV29-1; 7 bases agree with TRBD2. Germline V lookup: CDR1 SQVTM, CDR2 ANQGSEA. The CDR3 sequence is 13 residues long. J lost 0 bases, V lost 7 bases, and 5 bases had no gene match. The DNA of the CDR3 is TGCAGCGCCCAGGGAGGGGACCAAGAGACCCAGTACTTC. This gives the protein CSAQGGDQETQYF.

V usage is TRBV20-1 and J usage is TRBJ2-1; TRBD2 matches at 13 bases. This CDR3 spans 14 amino acids. The V and J ends lost 6 bases and 15 bases, in that order; junction bases with no gene match: 14. Germline V gene lookup returns CDR1 DFQATT and CDR2 SNEGSKA (reference sequence). The CDR3 region is CSATGTSGTLDVFF. The CDR3 coding sequence is TGCAGTGCAACCGGGACTAGCGGGACCCTAGACGTGTTCTTC.

This clonotype was counted at least ten times. V usage is TRBV7-9 and J usage is TRBJ2-3; D perhaps matches TRBD1 (6 bases). CDR1 and CDR2 from the germline V gene are SEHNR and FQNEAQ (reference sequence). V lost 2 bases, J lost 1 base, and 10 bases lay in between. This CDR3 region has 15 residues. The chain's CDR3 is CASSLWGPRTDTQYF. CDR3 bases: TGTGCCAGCAGCTTATGGGGGCCGCGCACAGATACGCAGTATTTT.

The chain uses TRBV20-1 and TRBJ2-6; 7 nucleotides agree with TRBD1. Germline V gene sequence: CDR1 DFQATT, CDR2 SNEGSKA (reference sequence). The CDR3 length is 14 residues. V dropped 6 bases and J dropped 2; count of bases not matched to a gene: 4. CDR3 sequence: CSAPDRAGANVLTF. CDR3 DNA: TGCAGTGCCCCAGACAGGGCTGGGGCCAACGTCCTGACTTTC.

This clonotype was seen a few times. This chain joins TRBV29-1 and TRBJ1-4, with D unresolved. Germline CDR1 SQVTM, CDR2 ANQGSEA. This CDR3 comprises 13 residues. Trimming pared 4 bases from V and 0 bases from J, leaving 6 bases between. The CDR3, as DNA: TGCAGCGTTGTAGCTCCAACTAATGAAAAACTGTTTTTT. Protein: CSVVAPTNEKLFF.